This T cell receptor (beta chain) emerged from a study of blood T cell repertoires in COVID-19. Study details: Specimens from acute and convalescent COVID-19 originated in the United States, Italy and Spain.

Using immunoSEQ multiplex PCR, the repertoire was profiled, and TCRdb retains in-frame clones only, with some absent. Of 190,000 or so clones listed, less than 85% were seen once; the top ten hold approximately 13%. This CDR3 has 15 amino acids. Trimming took 5 bases from V and 2 from J; bases not matched to a gene: 8. Germline CDR1 is MNHEY and CDR2 is SMNVEV (reference sequence). The sequence derives from a man over 45 who had recovered from COVID-19. The chain links TRBV27 to TRBJ1-2, with TRBD1 matching 7 bases. The sequencing input was peripheral blood. CDR3 bases: TGTGCCAGCAGTCCCGACAGGGCCCAGAACTATGGCTACACCTTC. Translated, it gives CASSPDRAQNYGYTF.